This T cell receptor (beta chain) was identified during a study of a mutant IDH1 vaccine in newly diagnosed glioma. CDR3 length: 13 residues. With 2 bases clipped from V and 7 bases from J, the junction kept 3 bases outside the gene matches. Only in-frame clones appear in the TCRdb table, and some are missing; sequencing was by immunoSEQ multiplex PCR. The table shows fewer than 100,000 clones, with roughly 90% occurring only once. Comments on this clone: Antigen unknown.

Time point specified: week 5, during vaccination. A single vaccine dose contained 300 ug of mutant IDH1 20-mer peptide, and topical imiquimod was used with it. The clonotype comes from a woman aged 45-65 years with glioma. The V gene is TRBV23-1, the J gene TRBJ1-2, with 8 nucleotides matching TRBD1. TRBV23-1 is identified as an open reading frame with a role that is uncertain. Source: PBMCs, taken from a glioma patient whose treatment included an IDH1 peptide vaccine. In DNA form, the CDR3 reads TGCGCCAGCAGTCAAGGAGGGACAGGTGGCTACACCTTC. Its translation: CASSQGGTGGYTF.